These T cell receptor beta chains were read from a single sample in a study of T-cell reconstitution after alpha-beta-depleted transplantation in children. A single record per CDR3 protein comes from TCRdb applying MiXCR to the PCR reads. The repertoire includes some 590,000 distinct CDR3 sequences, 8% to 11% of them detected once, and roughly 3.9% sits in the top ten. This sample comprised PBMCs from the stem cell graft donor, obtained from the stem cell graft. Every receptor here comes from a human donor who donated a stem cell graft to a child with acute myeloid leukemia. CDR3s include the opening cysteine and the closing phenylalanine or tryptophan. The order of the fields is clone size, V gene, J gene, D gene, CDR3 DNA, CDR3 protein. The D gene is left open where the match is weak. Rows may omit the clone size; those that give it use once, few, many or a size class.

clone size: NA
V gene: TRBV20-1
J gene: TRBJ2-5
D gene: NA
CDR3 DNA: TGCAGTGTCGGGGGTATTCGGTCGGAGACCCAGTACTTC
CDR3 protein: CSVGGIRSETQYF

clone size: few
V gene: TRBV7-9
J gene: TRBJ1-1
D gene: TRBD1
CDR3 DNA: TGTGCCAGCATCGGACAGGGGGCCTCTGAAGCTTTCTTT
CDR3 protein: CASIGQGASEAFF

clone size: few
V gene: TRBV29-1
J gene: TRBJ2-7
D gene: NA
CDR3 DNA: TGCAGCGTTGGTGGAGGCAGGGGAAAATACGAGCAGTACTTC
CDR3 protein: CSVGGGRGKYEQYF

clone size: NA
V gene: TRBV12-3/TRBV12-4
J gene: TRBJ2-7
D gene: NA
CDR3 DNA: TGTGCCAGCAGCTCACTAGGCTCCTACGAGCAGTACTTC
CDR3 protein: CASSSLGSYEQYF

clone size: many
V gene: TRBV2
J gene: TRBJ2-1
D gene: TRBD2
CDR3 DNA: TGTGCCAGCAGTGAGGCGTCAGGCCGCGGGAGAGGTTTGGGCTACAATGAGCAGTTCTTC
CDR3 protein: CASSEASGRGRGLGYNEQFF

clone size: few
V gene: TRBV3-1
J gene: TRBJ2-4
D gene: NA
CDR3 DNA: TGTGCCAGCAGCCAGGACAAAACTCGGATTCAGTACTTC
CDR3 protein: CASSQDKTRIQYF

clone size: many
V gene: TRBV24-1
J gene: TRBJ2-3
D gene: TRBD2
CDR3 DNA: TGTGCCACCAGTGATCCTAGCGGGGGAAGCACAGATACGCAGTATTTT
CDR3 protein: CATSDPSGGSTDTQYF

clone size: many
V gene: TRBV7-2
J gene: TRBJ1-5
D gene: NA
CDR3 DNA: TGTGCCAGCAGCTTATCCGGGGGGACTCAGCCCCAGCATTTT
CDR3 protein: CASSLSGGTQPQHF

clone size: many
V gene: TRBV9
J gene: TRBJ2-2
D gene: NA
CDR3 DNA: TGTGCCAGCAGCGTAGTTGGGGGCCCGAACACCGGGGAGCTGTTTTTT
CDR3 protein: CASSVVGGPNTGELFF

clone size: many
V gene: TRBV5-1
J gene: TRBJ2-1
D gene: TRBD1
CDR3 DNA: TGCGCCAGCAGGGACGGGACAGGGACCGGAAACAATGAGCAGTTCTTC
CDR3 protein: CASRDGTGTGNNEQFF

clone size: few
V gene: TRBV4-1
J gene: TRBJ2-2
D gene: NA
CDR3 DNA: TGCGCCAGCAGCCAAGATCGGGGGCCCAACACCGGGGAGCTGTTTTTT
CDR3 protein: CASSQDRGPNTGELFF

clone size: many
V gene: TRBV24-1
J gene: TRBJ1-5
D gene: TRBD1
CDR3 DNA: TGTGCCACCAGTGATGCAGGGACAGGGACGGGCAAGGGAAATCAGCCCCAGCATTTT
CDR3 protein: CATSDAGTGTGKGNQPQHF

clone size: many
V gene: TRBV12-3/TRBV12-4
J gene: TRBJ2-5
D gene: TRBD2
CDR3 DNA: TGTGCCAGCAGTCTTTGGACTAGCGGCGTGGAGACCCAGTACTTC
CDR3 protein: CASSLWTSGVETQYF

clone size: few
V gene: TRBV27
J gene: TRBJ2-1
D gene: TRBD2
CDR3 DNA: TGTGCCAGCAGCCAACGACCCGGACTAGCGGGAGGCGATGAGCAGTTCTTC
CDR3 protein: CASSQRPGLAGGDEQFF

clone size: NA
V gene: TRBV29-1
J gene: TRBJ1-2
D gene: NA
CDR3 DNA: TGCAGCGTTGCGGGAGGCTACACCTTC
CDR3 protein: CSVAGGYTF

clone size: many
V gene: TRBV29-1
J gene: TRBJ2-2
D gene: NA
CDR3 DNA: TGCAGCGTTGTTTCAGGGGGGCACACCGGGGAGCTGTTTTTT
CDR3 protein: CSVVSGGHTGELFF

clone size: many
V gene: TRBV10-3
J gene: TRBJ2-1
D gene: TRBD2
CDR3 DNA: TGTGCCATCAGTGTGGGTGGACTAGCGGGAGACAATGAGCAGTTCTTC
CDR3 protein: CAISVGGLAGDNEQFF

clone size: NA
V gene: TRBV11-2
J gene: TRBJ1-5
D gene: NA
CDR3 DNA: TGTGCCAGCAGCTTAGCTGACGGGGGCGCGTGGCCCCAGCATTTT
CDR3 protein: CASSLADGGAWPQHF

clone size: few
V gene: TRBV19
J gene: TRBJ1-3
D gene: NA
CDR3 DNA: TGTGCCAGCACCGCGCCGGACGGTTACTCTGGAAACACCATATATTTT
CDR3 protein: CASTAPDGYSGNTIYF

clone size: few
V gene: TRBV20-1
J gene: TRBJ2-1
D gene: TRBD2
CDR3 DNA: TGCAGTGCTTCAACCGCTAGCGGGGCCTACAATGAGCAGTTCTTC
CDR3 protein: CSASTASGAYNEQFF

clone size: many
V gene: TRBV9
J gene: TRBJ2-1
D gene: TRBD1
CDR3 DNA: TGTGCCAGCAGCTTCTCCGGGACAGGGGATTACAATGAGCAGTTCTTC
CDR3 protein: CASSFSGTGDYNEQFF

clone size: NA
V gene: TRBV11-2
J gene: TRBJ1-1
D gene: NA
CDR3 DNA: TGTGCCAGCACCTCCTTCGGGCAGGGGCCCACTGAAGCTTTCTTT
CDR3 protein: CASTSFGQGPTEAFF

clone size: many
V gene: TRBV20-1
J gene: TRBJ2-1
D gene: TRBD2
CDR3 DNA: TGCAGTGCTCAACTAGCGGGAGAAGGGAATGAGCAGTTCTTC
CDR3 protein: CSAQLAGEGNEQFF

clone size: few
V gene: TRBV5-1
J gene: TRBJ1-1
D gene: NA
CDR3 DNA: TGCGCCAGCACCCCTGGGGCAGTGAGGACAGAAACTGAAGCTTTCTTT
CDR3 protein: CASTPGAVRTETEAFF